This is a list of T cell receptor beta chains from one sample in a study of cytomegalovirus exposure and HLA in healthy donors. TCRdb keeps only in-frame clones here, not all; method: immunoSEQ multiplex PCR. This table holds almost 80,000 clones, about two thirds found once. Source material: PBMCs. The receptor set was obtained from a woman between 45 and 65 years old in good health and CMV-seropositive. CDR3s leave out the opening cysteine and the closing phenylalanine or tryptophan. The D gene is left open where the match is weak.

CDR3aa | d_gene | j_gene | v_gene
ASSYGIETQY | NA | TRBJ2-5 | TRBV28
ASSSSSGNRNTIY | NA | TRBJ1-3 | TRBV5-4
ASSVSPQTGSYYGYT | TRBD1 | TRBJ1-2 | TRBV9
ASSFRGDTQY | NA | TRBJ2-3 | TRBV11-1
ASSLAENSPLH | NA | TRBJ1-6 | TRBV7-6
ASSQEDRRTEAF | NA | TRBJ1-1 | TRBV4-1
ASAGRVAETQY | TRBD2 | TRBJ2-5 | TRBV11-2
ASSKWAPAPLSTDTQY | NA | TRBJ2-3 | TRBV21-1
ASSPKATYEQY | NA | TRBJ2-7 | TRBV5-6
AWSVPLSMNTEAF | NA | TRBJ1-1 | TRBV30
ASSPDQETQY | NA | TRBJ2-5 | TRBV11-1
ASSSGQIRMNTEAF | TRBD1 | TRBJ1-1 | TRBV5-1
AISESTGIGEKLF | TRBD1 | TRBJ1-4 | TRBV10-3
ASSSVSGTQI | NA | TRBJ2-1 | TRBV7-9
ASSLGTVGTDTQY | NA | TRBJ2-3 | TRBV4-2
ASSPQAESTEAF | NA | TRBJ1-1 | TRBV7-3
ASSFPHGSGEAF | NA | TRBJ1-1 | TRBV5-4
ASSLFYEQF | NA | TRBJ2-1 | TRBV28
SVEGAEGYKSYEQY | TRBD1 | TRBJ2-7 | TRBV29-1
ASSWGLGRANTEAF | NA | TRBJ1-1 | TRBV5-6